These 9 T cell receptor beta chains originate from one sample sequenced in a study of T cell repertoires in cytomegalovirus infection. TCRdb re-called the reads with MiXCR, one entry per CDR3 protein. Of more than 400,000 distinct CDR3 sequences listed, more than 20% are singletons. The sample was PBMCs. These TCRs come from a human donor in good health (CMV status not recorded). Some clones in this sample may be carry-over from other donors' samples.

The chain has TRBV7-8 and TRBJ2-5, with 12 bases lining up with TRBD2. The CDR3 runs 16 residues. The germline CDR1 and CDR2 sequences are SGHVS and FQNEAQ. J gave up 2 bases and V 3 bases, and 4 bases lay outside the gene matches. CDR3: CASSFGTSGRQETQYF. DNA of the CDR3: TGTGCCAGCAGCTTCGGTACTAGCGGGAGGCAAGAGACCCAGTACTTC.

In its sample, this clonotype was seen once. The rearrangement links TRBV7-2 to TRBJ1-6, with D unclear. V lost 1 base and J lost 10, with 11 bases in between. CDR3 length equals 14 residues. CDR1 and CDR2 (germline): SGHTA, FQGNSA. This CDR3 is CASSLEGGWSPLHF. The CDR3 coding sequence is TGTGCCAGCAGCTTAGAAGGCGGCTGGTCACCCCTCCACTTT.

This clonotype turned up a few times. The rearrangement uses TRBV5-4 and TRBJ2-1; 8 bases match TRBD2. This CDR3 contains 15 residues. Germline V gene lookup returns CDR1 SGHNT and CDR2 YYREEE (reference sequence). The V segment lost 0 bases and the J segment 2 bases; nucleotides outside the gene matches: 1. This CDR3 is CASSLDGRAYNEQFF. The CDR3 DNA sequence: TGTGCCAGCAGCTTGGACGGGAGGGCCTACAATGAGCAGTTCTTC.

The CDR3: CASSQGERKQFF. CDR3 nucleotide sequence: TGTGCCAGCAGCCAAGGGGAGAGGAAGCAGTTCTTC. The gene calls are TRBV3-1 and TRBJ2-1, with D possibly being TRBD2 (5 bases). Germline CDR1 is LGHDT and CDR2 is YNNKEL (reference sequence). The CDR3 contains 12 residues. Trimming took off 1 base at V and 11 bases at J, with 9 bases between the two ends.

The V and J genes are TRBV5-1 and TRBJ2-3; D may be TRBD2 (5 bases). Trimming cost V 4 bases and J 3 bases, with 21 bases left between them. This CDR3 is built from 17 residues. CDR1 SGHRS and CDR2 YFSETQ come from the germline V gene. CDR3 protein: CASSGAGGATRTDTQYF. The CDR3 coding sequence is TGCGCCAGCAGCGGCGCGGGCGGAGCCACCCGGACAGATACGCAGTATTTT.

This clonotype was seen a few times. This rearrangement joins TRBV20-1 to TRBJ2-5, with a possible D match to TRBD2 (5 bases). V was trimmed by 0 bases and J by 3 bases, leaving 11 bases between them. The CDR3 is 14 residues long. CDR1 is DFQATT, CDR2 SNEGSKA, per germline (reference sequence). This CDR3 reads CSARDRAEEETQYF. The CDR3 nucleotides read TGCAGTGCTAGAGATAGGGCGGAGGAAGAGACCCAGTACTTC.

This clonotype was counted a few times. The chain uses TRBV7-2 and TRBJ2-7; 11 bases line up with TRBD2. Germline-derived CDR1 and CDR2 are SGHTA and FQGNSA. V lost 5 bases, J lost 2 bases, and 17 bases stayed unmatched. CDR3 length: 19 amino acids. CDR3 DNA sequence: TGTGCCAGCAGCCCGAAACAGGGGGTACTAGCGGGAGTGCCCTACGAGCAGTACTTC. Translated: CASSPKQGVLAGVPYEQYF.

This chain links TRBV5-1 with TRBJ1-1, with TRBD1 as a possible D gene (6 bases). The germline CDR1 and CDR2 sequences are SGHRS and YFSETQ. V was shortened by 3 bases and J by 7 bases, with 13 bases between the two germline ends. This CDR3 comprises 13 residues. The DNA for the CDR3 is TGCGCCAGCAGCTCCCAATACAGGGATGAAGCTTTCTTT. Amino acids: CASSSQYRDEAFF. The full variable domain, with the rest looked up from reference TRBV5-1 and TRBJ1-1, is KAGVTQTPRYLIKTRGQQVTLSCSPISGHRSVSWYQQTPGQGLQFLFEYFSETQRNKGNFPGRFSGRQFSNSRSEMNVSTLELGDSALYLCASSSQYRDEAFFGQGTRLTVV.

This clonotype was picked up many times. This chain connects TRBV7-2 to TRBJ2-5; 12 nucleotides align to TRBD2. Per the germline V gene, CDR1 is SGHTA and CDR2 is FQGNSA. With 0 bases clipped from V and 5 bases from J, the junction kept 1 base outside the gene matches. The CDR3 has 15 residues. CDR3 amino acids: CASSLAGLAGETQYF. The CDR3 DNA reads TGTGCCAGCAGCTTAGCCGGACTAGCGGGGGAGACCCAGTACTTC.